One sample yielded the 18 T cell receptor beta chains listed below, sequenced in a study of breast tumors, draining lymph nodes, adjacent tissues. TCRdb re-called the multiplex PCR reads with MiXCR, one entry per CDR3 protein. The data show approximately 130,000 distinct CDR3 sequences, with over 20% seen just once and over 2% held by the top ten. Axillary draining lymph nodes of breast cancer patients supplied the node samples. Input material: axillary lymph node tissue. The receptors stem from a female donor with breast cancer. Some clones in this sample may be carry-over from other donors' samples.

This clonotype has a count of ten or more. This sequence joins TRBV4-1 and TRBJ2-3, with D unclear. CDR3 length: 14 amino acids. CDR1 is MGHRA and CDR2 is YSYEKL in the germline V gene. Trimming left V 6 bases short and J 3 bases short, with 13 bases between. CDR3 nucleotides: TGCGCCAGCAGAAGCTCGGTTTCGACAGATACGCAGTATTTT. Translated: CASRSSVSTDTQYF.

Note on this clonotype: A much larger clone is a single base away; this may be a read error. The CDR3 DNA follows: TGTGCCGGCAGGCGACAGGGAAAGTCCTCCTACGAGCAGTACTTC. It translates to CAGRRQGKSSYEQYF. The V and J genes are TRBV28 and TRBJ2-7; 7 bases agree with TRBD1. CDR1 and CDR2 (germline): MDHEN, SYDVKM. The length of the CDR3 is 15 residues.

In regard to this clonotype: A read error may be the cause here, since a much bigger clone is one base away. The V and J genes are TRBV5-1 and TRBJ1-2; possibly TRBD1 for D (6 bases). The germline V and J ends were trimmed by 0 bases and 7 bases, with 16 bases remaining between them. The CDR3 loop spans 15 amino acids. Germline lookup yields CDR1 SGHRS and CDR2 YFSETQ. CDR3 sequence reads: CASSLEGGPGSGYTF. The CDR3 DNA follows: TGCGCCAGCAGCTTGGAGGGGGGACCCGGGTCTGGCTACACCTTC. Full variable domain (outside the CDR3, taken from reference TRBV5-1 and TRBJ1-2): KAGVTQTPRYLIKTRGQQVTLSCSPISGHRSVSWYQQTPGQGLQFLFEYFSETQRNKGNFPGRFSGRQFSNSRSEMNVSTLELGDSALYLCASSLEGGPGSGYTFGSGTRLTVV.

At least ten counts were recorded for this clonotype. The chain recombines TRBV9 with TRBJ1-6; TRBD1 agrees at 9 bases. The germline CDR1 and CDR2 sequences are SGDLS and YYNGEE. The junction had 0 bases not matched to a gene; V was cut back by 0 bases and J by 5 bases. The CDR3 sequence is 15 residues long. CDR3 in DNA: TGTGCCAGCAGCGTAGGACAGGGGGATAATTCACCCCTCCACTTT. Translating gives CASSVGQGDNSPLHF.

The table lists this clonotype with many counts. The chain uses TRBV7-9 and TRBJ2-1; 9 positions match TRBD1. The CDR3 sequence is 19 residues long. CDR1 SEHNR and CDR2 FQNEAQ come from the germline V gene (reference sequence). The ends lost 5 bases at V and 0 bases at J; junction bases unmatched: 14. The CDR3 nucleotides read TGTGCCAGCAGCAGTACAGGGGGCGCGTCCTCCCTCTCCTACAATGAGCAGTTCTTC. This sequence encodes CASSSTGGASSLSYNEQFF.

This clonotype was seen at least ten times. CDR3 bases: TGCAGTGCTAGAAATCCCTCCGGGACAGGGGTTTATGAGCAGTACTTC. This encodes CSARNPSGTGVYEQYF. J is TRBJ2-7 and V is TRBV20-1; 10 bases line up with TRBD1. Germline CDR1 DFQATT, CDR2 SNEGSKA (reference sequence). Trimming removed 2 bases from V and 7 bases from J; junction bases left unmatched: 14. CDR3 length equals 16 residues.

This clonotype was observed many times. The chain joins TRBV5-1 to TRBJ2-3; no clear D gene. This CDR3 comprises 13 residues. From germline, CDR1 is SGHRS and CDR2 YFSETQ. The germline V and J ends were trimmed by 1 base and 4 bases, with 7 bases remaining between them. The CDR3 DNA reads TGCGCCAGCAGCTTGCGGCAGGCAGATACGCAGTATTTT. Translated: CASSLRQADTQYF.

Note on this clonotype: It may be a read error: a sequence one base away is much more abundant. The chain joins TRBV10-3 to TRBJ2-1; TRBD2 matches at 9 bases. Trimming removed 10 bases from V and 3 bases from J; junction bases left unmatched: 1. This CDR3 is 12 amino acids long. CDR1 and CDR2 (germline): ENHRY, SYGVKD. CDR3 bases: TGTGCCAGCGGGAGGGGCTACAATGAGCAGTTCTTC. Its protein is CASGRGYNEQFF.

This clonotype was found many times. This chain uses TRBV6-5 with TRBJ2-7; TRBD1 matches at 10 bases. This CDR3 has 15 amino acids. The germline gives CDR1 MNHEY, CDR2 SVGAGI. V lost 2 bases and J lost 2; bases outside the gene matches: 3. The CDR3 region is CASSYLGQGAYEQYF. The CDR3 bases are TGTGCCAGCAGTTACCTCGGACAGGGGGCCTACGAGCAGTACTTC.

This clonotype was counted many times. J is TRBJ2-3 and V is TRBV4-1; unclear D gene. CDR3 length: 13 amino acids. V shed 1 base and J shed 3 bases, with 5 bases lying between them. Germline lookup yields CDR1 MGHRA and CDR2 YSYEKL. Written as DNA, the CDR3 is TGCGCCAGCAGCCAAGGAGTGACAGATACGCAGTATTTT. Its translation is CASSQGVTDTQYF.

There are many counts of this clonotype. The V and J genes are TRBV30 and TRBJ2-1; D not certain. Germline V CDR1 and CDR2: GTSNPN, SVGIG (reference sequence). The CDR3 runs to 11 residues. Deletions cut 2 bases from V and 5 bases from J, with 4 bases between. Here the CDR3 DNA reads TGTGCCTGGAGTTGGGACAATGAGCAGTTCTTC. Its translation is CAWSWDNEQFF.

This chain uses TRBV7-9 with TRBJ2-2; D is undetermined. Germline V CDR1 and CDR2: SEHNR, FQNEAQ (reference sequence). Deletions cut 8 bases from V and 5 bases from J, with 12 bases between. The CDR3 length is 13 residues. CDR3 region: CASGKDSTGELFF. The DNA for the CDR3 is TGTGCCAGCGGGAAGGATTCTACCGGGGAGCTGTTTTTT.

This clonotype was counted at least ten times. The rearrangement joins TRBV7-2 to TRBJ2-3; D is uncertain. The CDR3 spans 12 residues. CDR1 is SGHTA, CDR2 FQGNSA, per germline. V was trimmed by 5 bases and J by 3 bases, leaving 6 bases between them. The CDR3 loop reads CASSRPTDTQYF. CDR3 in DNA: TGTGCCAGCAGCAGACCGACAGATACGCAGTATTTT.

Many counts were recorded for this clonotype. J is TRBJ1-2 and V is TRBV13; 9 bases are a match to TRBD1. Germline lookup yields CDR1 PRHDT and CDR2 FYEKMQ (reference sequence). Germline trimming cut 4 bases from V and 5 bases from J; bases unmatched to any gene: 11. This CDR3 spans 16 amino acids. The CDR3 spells CASSSRGRDRVYGYTF. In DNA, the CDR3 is TGTGCCAGCAGCTCGAGAGGCCGGGACAGGGTTTATGGCTACACCTTC.

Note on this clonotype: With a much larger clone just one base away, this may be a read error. CDR3 nucleotide sequence: TGTGCCAGCAGGCTGACCAAAGGCACCGGGGAGCTGTTTTTT. Protein: CASRLTKGTGELFF. The genes are TRBV6-6 and TRBJ2-2; D is unresolved. There are 14 residues in the CDR3. In germline, CDR1 is MNHNY, CDR2 SVGAGI (reference sequence). Deletions cut 6 bases from V and 4 bases from J, with 12 bases between.

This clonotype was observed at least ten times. CDR3 protein: CASSPPEGTSGYNEQFF. The CDR3 DNA follows: TGTGCCAGCTCACCACCGGAGGGGACTAGCGGTTACAATGAGCAGTTCTTC. This chain links TRBV18 with TRBJ2-1; 11 bases line up with TRBD2. CDR3 size: 17 residues. The V segment lost 0 bases and the J segment 4 bases; nucleotides outside the gene matches: 5. Germline values: CDR1 KGHSH, CDR2 LQKENI.

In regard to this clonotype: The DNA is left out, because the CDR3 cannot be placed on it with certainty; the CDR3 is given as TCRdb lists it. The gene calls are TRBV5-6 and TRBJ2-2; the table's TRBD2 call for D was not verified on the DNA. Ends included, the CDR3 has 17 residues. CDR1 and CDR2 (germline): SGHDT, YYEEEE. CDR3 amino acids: CASTRSWETQYFGELLF.

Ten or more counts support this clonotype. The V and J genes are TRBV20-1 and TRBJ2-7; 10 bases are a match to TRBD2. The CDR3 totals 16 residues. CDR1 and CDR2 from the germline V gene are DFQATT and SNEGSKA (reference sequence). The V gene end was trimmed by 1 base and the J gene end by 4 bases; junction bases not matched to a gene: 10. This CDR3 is CSARGLNSAGGYEQYF. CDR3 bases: TGCAGTGCTAGAGGTCTTAACTCAGCGGGGGGGTACGAGCAGTACTTC.